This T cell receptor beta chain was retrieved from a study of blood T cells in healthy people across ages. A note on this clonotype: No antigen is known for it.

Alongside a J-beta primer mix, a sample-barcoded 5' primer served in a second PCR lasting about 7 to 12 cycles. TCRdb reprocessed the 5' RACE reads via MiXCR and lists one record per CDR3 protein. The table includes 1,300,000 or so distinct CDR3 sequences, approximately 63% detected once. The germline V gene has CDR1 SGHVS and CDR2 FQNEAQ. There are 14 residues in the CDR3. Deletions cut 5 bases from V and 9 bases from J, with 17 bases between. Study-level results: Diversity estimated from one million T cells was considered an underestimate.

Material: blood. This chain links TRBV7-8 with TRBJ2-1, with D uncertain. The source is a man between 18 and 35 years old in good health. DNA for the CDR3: TGTGCCAGCAGCCTTGGATCGAACGGCGTTGAGCAGTTCTTC. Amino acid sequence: CASSLGSNGVEQFF.